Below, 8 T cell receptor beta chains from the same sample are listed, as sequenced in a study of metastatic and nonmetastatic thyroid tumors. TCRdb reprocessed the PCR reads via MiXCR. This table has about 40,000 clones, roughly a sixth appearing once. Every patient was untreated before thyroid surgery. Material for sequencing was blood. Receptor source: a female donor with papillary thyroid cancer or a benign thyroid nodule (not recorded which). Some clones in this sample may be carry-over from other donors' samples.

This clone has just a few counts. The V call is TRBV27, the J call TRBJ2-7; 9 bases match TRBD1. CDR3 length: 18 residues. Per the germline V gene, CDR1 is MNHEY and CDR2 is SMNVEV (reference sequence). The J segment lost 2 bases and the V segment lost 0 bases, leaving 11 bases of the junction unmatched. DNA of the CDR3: TGTGCCAGCAGTTTATCTTTTACAACAGGGGGCCTCACCTACGAGCAGTACTTC. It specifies CASSLSFTTGGLTYEQYF.

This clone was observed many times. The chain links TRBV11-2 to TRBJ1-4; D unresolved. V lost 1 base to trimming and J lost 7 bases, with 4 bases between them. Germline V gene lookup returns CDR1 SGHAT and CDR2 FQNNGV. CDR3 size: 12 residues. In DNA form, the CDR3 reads TGTGCCAGCAGCTTAGGAATTGAAAAACTGTTTTTT. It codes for CASSLGIEKLFF. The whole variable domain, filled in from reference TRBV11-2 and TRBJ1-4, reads EAGVAQSPRYKIIEKRQSVAFWCNPISGHATLYWYQQILGQGPKLLIQFQNNGVVDDSQLPKDRFSAERLKGVDSTLKIQPAKLEDSAVYLCASSLGIEKLFFGSGTQLSVL.

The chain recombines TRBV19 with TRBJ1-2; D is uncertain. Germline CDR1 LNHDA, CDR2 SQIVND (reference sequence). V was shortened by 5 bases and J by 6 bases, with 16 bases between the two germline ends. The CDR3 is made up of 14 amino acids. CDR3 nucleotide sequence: TGTGCCAGTAGTGTCGGTCCGGTACTACATGGCTACACCTTC. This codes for CASSVGPVLHGYTF.

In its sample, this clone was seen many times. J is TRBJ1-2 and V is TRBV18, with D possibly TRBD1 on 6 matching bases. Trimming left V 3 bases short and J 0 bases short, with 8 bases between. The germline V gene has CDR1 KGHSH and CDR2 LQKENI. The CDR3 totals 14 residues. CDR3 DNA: TGTGCCAGCTCACCGGGGGCCGCTAACTATGGCTACACCTTC. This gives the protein CASSPGAANYGYTF.

CDR3 coding DNA: TGTGCCAGCAGTTACTCTCGGGATAGGTTTTTCTACGAGCAGTACTTC. Encoded protein: CASSYSRDRFFYEQYF. The V and J genes are TRBV6-2 or TRBV6-3 and TRBJ2-7, with D possibly matching TRBD2 (5 bases). The CDR3 contains 16 residues. Trimming pared 0 bases from V and 3 bases from J, leaving 15 bases between. Germline CDR1 reads MNHEY; CDR2 reads SVGEGT.

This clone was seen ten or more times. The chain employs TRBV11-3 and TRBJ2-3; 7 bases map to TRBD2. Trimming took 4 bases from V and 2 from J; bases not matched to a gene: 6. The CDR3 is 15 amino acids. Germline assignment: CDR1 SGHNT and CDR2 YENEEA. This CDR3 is CASSSGTIDTDTQYF. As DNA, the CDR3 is TGTGCCAGCAGCTCAGGGACTATCGACACAGATACGCAGTATTTT.

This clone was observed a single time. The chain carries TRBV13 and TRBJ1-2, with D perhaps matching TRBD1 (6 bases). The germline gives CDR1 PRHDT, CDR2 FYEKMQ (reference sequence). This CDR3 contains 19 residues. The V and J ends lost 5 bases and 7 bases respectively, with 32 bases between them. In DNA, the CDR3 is TGTGCCAGCAGCAAACGACCCTATGTGGGGGGGCGTTCGAGTACTGGCTACACCTTC. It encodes CASSKRPYVGGRSSTGYTF.

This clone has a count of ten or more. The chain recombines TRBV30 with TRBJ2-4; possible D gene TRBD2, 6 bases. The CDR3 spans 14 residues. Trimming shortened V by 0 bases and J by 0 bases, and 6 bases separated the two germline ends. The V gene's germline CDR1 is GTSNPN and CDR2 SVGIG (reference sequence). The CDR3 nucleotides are TGTGCCTGGAGTGTCGGGGGAGCCAAAAACATTCAGTACTTC. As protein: CAWSVGGAKNIQYF.